This T cell receptor beta chain came from a study of shared clonotypes between healthy human individuals. Trimming stripped 0 bases from V and 5 bases from J, with 11 bases between. Germline assignment: CDR1 LGHNA and CDR2 YNFKEQ. This CDR3 is 15 amino acids long. Profiling relied on immunoSEQ multiplex PCR, and the TCRdb table lists in-frame clones only, not all of them. The table includes about 380,000 clones, 90% to 97% detected once. This clone occurred once. The TCR was taken from a man in his thirties or forties in good health. Material: memory CD8+ T cells sorted from blood. Stated subset: CD45RO+ cells pooled with CCR7-negative TemRA cells. The rearrangement joins TRBV4-2 to TRBJ2-1, with D perhaps TRBD2 (6 bases). CDR3 sequence reads: CASSQDQLAHNEQFF. The CDR3 bases are TGTGCCAGCAGCCAAGATCAACTAGCCCACAATGAGCAGTTCTTC.